The 15 T cell receptor beta chains in this list originate from one sample, sequenced in a study of blood T cells in healthy people across ages. Then a second PCR, running about 6 to 11 cycles, was carried out with a sample-barcoded 5' primer and a J-beta primer mix. TCRdb redid the calling of the 5' RACE reads with MiXCR, one entry per CDR3 protein. The sample lists about 1.4 million distinct CDR3 sequences, 59% seen once, with 6.5% to 8.5% in the top ten. Material: blood. All receptors derive from a man between 18 and 29 years old in good health.

This clonotype was seen more than once but under ten times. The CDR3 bases are TGTGCCAGCAGTTTATCCCCAACAGGCTCCTACGAGCAGTACTTC. Residues: CASSLSPTGSYEQYF. This chain joins TRBV27 and TRBJ2-7, with D possibly matching TRBD1 (5 bases). Germline V gives CDR1 MNHEY, CDR2 SMNVEV (reference sequence). The CDR3 sequence is 15 residues long. Trimming stripped 0 bases from V and 0 bases from J, with 9 bases between.

The chain recombines TRBV29-1 with TRBJ2-1; 10 nucleotides align to TRBD1. V shed 3 bases, J shed 7 bases, and the junction held 9 bases outside the gene matches. CDR3 length: 15 residues. Germline V gene lookup returns CDR1 SQVTM and CDR2 ANQGSEA. The CDR3 bases are TGCAGCGTTGAGTGGAGGGACAGGGGTTGGAATGAGCAGTTCTTC. Translating it yields CSVEWRDRGWNEQFF.

The J gene is TRBJ1-1, the V gene TRBV10-3; 12 bases match TRBD1. The CDR3 runs 16 residues. Trimming at V came to 10 bases and at J to 5 bases, leaving 14 bases not matched to a gene. The V gene's germline CDR1 is ENHRY and CDR2 SYGVKD. The CDR3 DNA is TGTGCCAGCACTTCTCCGGGACAGGGGGCTAGGACTGAAGCTTTCTTT. Translation gives CASTSPGQGARTEAFF.

The genes are TRBV5-1 and TRBJ2-3; TRBD2 might be the D (6 bases). V was clipped by 3 bases and J by 0 bases, with 17 bases between them. Looked up from germline, CDR1 is SGHRS and CDR2 is YFSETQ. CDR3 length: 17 residues. In DNA, the CDR3 is TGCGCCAGCAGCTGGTTTGGTCTAGCGCACAGCACAGATACGCAGTATTTT. Its translation: CASSWFGLAHSTDTQYF.

This clonotype was seen once. The chain has TRBV9 and TRBJ1-2; TRBD1 agrees at 7 bases. Germline loops: CDR1 SGDLS, CDR2 YYNGEE. Trimming at V came to 3 bases and at J to 3 bases, leaving 5 bases not matched to a gene. This CDR3 spans 14 amino acids. DNA of the CDR3: TGTGCCAGCAGCGCGGCCGGGACAGACTATGGCTACACCTTC. The encoded protein is CASSAAGTDYGYTF.

This chain connects TRBV28 to TRBJ1-2; D gene unclear. CDR1 is MDHEN and CDR2 is SYDVKM in the germline V gene. The germline V and J ends were trimmed by 6 bases and 3 bases, with 11 bases remaining between them. This CDR3 comprises 13 residues. For the CDR3, the DNA is TGTGCCAGCAGGCCTCCTGATGACTATGGCTACACCTTC. It yields the protein CASRPPDDYGYTF.

Only a few counts were recorded for this clonotype. This chain connects TRBV11-2 to TRBJ1-5; a weak D match, TRBD1 (5 bases). The CDR3 length is 15 residues. Trimming removed 2 bases from V and 9 bases from J, with 17 bases in between. Germline CDR1 and CDR2: SGHAT and FQNNGV. CDR3 region: CASSLFADSQAPQHF. Written as DNA, the CDR3 is TGTGCCAGCAGCTTATTCGCTGACAGCCAGGCGCCCCAGCATTTT.

The chain has TRBV12-3 or TRBV12-4 and TRBJ2-1; D is unclear. The germline V and J ends were trimmed by 2 bases and 10 bases, with 6 bases remaining between them. CDR3 length equals 11 residues. CDR3 DNA sequence: TGTGCCAGCAGTTTACGGAAGGAGCAGTTCTTC. Translated, it gives CASSLRKEQFF.

The J gene is TRBJ2-3, the V gene TRBV6-4; no reliable D call. The CDR3 runs 17 residues. CDR1 is MRHNA, CDR2 SNTAGT, per germline. V lost 2 bases and J lost 2, with 17 bases in between. Written as DNA, the CDR3 is TGTGCCAGCAGTGACGGGCCCCTACCGCTATCCACAGATACGCAGTATTTT. Translated, it gives CASSDGPLPLSTDTQYF.

The chain recombines TRBV29-1 with TRBJ2-7; D perhaps matches TRBD1 (6 bases). This CDR3 comprises 13 residues. Germline values: CDR1 SQVTM, CDR2 ANQGSEA. CDR3 sequence: CSAIYTGSHEQYF. CDR3 bases: TGCAGTGCTATATATACAGGGTCCCACGAGCAGTACTTC.

The V call is TRBV13, the J call TRBJ1-2, with D hard to call. Trimming shortened V by 0 bases and J by 0 bases, and 8 bases separated the two germline ends. The CDR3 runs to 15 residues. Germline CDR1 and CDR2: PRHDT and FYEKMQ (reference sequence). This CDR3 reads CASSLGLWTNYGYTF. CDR3 DNA sequence: TGTGCCAGCAGCTTAGGCCTTTGGACTAACTATGGCTACACCTTC.

The chain employs TRBV29-1 and TRBJ1-2; D not resolved. This CDR3 region has 12 residues. V lost 4 bases and J 4 bases, leaving 10 bases between the germline ends. The germline V gene has CDR1 SQVTM and CDR2 ANQGSEA. CDR3 nucleotide sequence: TGCAGCGTTGCTGACCGAACCTATGGCTACACCTTC. Its protein product is CSVADRTYGYTF.

This clonotype was counted only a few times. J is TRBJ2-7 and V is TRBV4-3; 9 bases agree with TRBD1. Germline CDR1 is LGHNA and CDR2 is YSLEER. The length of the CDR3 is 15 residues. J lost 1 base, V lost 3 bases, and 4 bases had no gene match. The CDR3: CASSHGTGLSYEQYF. CDR3 DNA: TGCGCCAGCAGCCACGGGACAGGGTTATCCTACGAGCAGTACTTC.

A few counts support this clonotype. The CDR3 sequence: CASSQDATEDNEQFF. CDR3 nucleotide sequence: TGTGCCAGCAGCCAAGACGCTACCGAGGACAATGAGCAGTTCTTC. The chain employs TRBV4-2 and TRBJ2-1; D remains ambiguous. Germline lookup yields CDR1 LGHNA and CDR2 YNFKEQ. The V gene lost 0 bases and the J gene lost 5 bases, with 11 bases spanning the gap. The CDR3 length is 15 residues.

The chain links TRBV5-1 to TRBJ2-7, with TRBD1 identical over 7 bases. With V trimmed by 7 bases and J by 0 bases, 10 bases remained unmatched. Per the germline V gene, CDR1 is SGHRS and CDR2 is YFSETQ. This CDR3 has 15 amino acids. The CDR3 spells CASQLGTVASYEQYF. CDR3 nucleotide sequence: TGCGCCAGCCAGTTGGGGACAGTTGCCTCCTACGAGCAGTACTTC.